The clone carrying this TCR beta chain was recorded a few times. Its cognate antigen is unknown. A much larger clone differs from this one at a single base, so this may be a read error. This sample was taken from a study of post-analysis software for immune sequencing data. Study as a whole: Several disease courses (relapsing-remitting, secondary progressive and progressive-relapsing) of multiple sclerosis were included. Findings and limits, study-wide: There were five or six TRBV segments more frequent in patients than controls, and TRBV5-6, TRBV5-1 and TRBV20-1 were among them. The normalized Chao1 diversity of multiple sclerosis patients was significantly lower than that of controls. Clustering by F measure revealed strong co-clustering among samples prepared together in one batch.

Sequencing libraries made from TCR beta cDNA carried unique molecular identifiers. TCRdb re-derived calls from the PCR reads in MiXCR, one entry per CDR3 protein. The table lists 160,000 or so distinct CDR3 sequences, 35% to 40% of them singletons, with roughly 28% in the top ten. Germline V gene sequence: CDR1 ENHRY, CDR2 SYGVKD. Between the trimmed V and J ends, which lost 6 bases and 11 bases, there was a span of 13 bases. The CDR3 runs 11 residues. The TCR was taken from a girl aged 5-17 years with multiple sclerosis. The J gene is TRBJ2-5, the V gene TRBV10-3; D gene ambiguous. The sample in question was blood, obtained after autologous hematopoietic stem cell transplantation. This chain's CDR3 is CAIRAASEQYF. CDR3 nucleotide sequence: TGTGCCATCAGAGCCGCGTCAGAGCAGTACTTC.